A single sample is the source of the 31 T cell receptor beta chains below, sequenced in a study of cytomegalovirus exposure and HLA in healthy donors. The PCR contained 60 Vbeta and 13 Jbeta primers. Using immunoSEQ multiplex PCR, the repertoire was profiled, and TCRdb retains in-frame clones only, with some absent. Of roughly 180,000 clones listed, approximately 84% were seen once; the top ten hold approximately 2.9%. Source material: PBMCs. These receptors came from a female donor in good health and CMV-seronegative.

The chain combines TRBV19 with TRBJ2-2; 10 bases agree with TRBD1. The CDR3 extends over 15 amino acids. Trimming cost V 5 bases and J 4 bases; bases outside gene matches: 4. CDR1 is LNHDA and CDR2 is SQIVND in the germline V gene (reference sequence). DNA of the CDR3: TGTGCCAGTAGTGGTCGGGACAGGGGCACCGGGGAGCTGTTTTTT. Its translation: CASSGRDRGTGELFF.

The chain has TRBV2 and TRBJ1-5, with D perhaps matching TRBD1 (5 bases). Germline V CDR1 and CDR2: SNHLY, FYNNEI. The V end was cut by 7 bases, the J end by 3 bases, with 13 bases between. The CDR3 runs 14 residues. CDR3 nucleotides: TGTGCCAGCAAAGCAGGGCCATTCAATCAGCCCCAGCATTTT. It encodes CASKAGPFNQPQHF.

The V call is TRBV2, the J call TRBJ1-6, with D possibly matching TRBD1 (5 bases). This CDR3 is built from 14 residues. Trimming took 7 bases from V and 9 from J, leaving 16 bases between them. Germline V gene sequence: CDR1 SNHLY, CDR2 FYNNEI. CDR3 in DNA: TGTGCCAGCATGAGAGAGAGGGGAGGTTCACCCCTCCACTTT. Translated: CASMRERGGSPLHF.

This clone was counted only a few times. V usage is TRBV6-5 and J usage is TRBJ2-7; 14 positions agree with TRBD2. The CDR3 has 14 residues. Germline values: CDR1 MNHEY, CDR2 SVGAGI. The V segment lost 7 bases and the J segment 5 bases; nucleotides outside the gene matches: 4. CDR3 amino acids: CASIRLAGGDEQYF. The DNA of the CDR3 is TGTGCCAGCATCCGACTAGCGGGGGGGGACGAGCAGTACTTC.

This clone was picked up a small number of times. The CDR3 nucleotides are TGCGCCAGCAGCTTGGACGGGTACTATGGCTACACCTTC. Protein product: CASSLDGYYGYTF. The chain couples TRBV5-1 to TRBJ1-2; the D is unclear. The germline V gene has CDR1 SGHRS and CDR2 YFSETQ. The length of the CDR3 is 13 residues. The germline V and J ends were trimmed by 0 bases and 3 bases, with 6 bases remaining between them.

The chain carries TRBV19 and TRBJ1-1; D perhaps matches TRBD1 (5 bases). The CDR3 covers 11 residues. Germline assignment: CDR1 LNHDA and CDR2 SQIVND (reference sequence). V lost 11 bases and J 6 bases, leaving 13 bases between the germline ends. CDR3 in DNA: TGTGCCTCCCGCGGGGGATCTGAAGCTTTCTTT. It codes for CASRGGSEAFF.

V usage is TRBV5-8 and J usage is TRBJ1-1; possible D gene TRBD1, 5 bases. V shed 0 bases and J shed 3 bases, with 12 bases lying between them. Germline loops: CDR1 SGHTS, CDR2 YDEGEE. The CDR3 is 15 amino acids. The CDR3 DNA reads TGTGCCAGCAGCTTGGTGTTTGGGACTTACACTGAAGCTTTCTTT. This sequence encodes CASSLVFGTYTEAFF.

The rearrangement uses TRBV10-3 and TRBJ1-6, with D tentatively TRBD1 (5 bases). Per the germline V gene, CDR1 is ENHRY and CDR2 is SYGVKD. This CDR3 has 14 residues. Trimming removed 6 bases from V and 5 bases from J, with 11 bases in between. In DNA, the CDR3 is TGTGCCATCAGCTCCCGACAGAATAATTCACCCCTCCACTTT. As protein: CAISSRQNNSPLHF.

About this clone: No DNA is shown, since the ends of the CDR3 on it are uncertain; the CDR3 is the one TCRdb lists. V gene TRBV27 combines with J gene TRBJ2-7; TRBD2 reflects the table's D call only, with no check against the DNA. Germline CDR1 and CDR2: MNHEY and SMNVEV (reference sequence). The CDR3 is 15 amino acids in total, end residues counted. The CDR3 protein is CASSSSGGNPGEQYF.

V and J are TRBV5-1 and TRBJ1-4; 9 bases are shared with TRBD1. Germline CDR1 reads SGHRS; CDR2 reads YFSETQ. Trimming at V came to 2 bases and at J to 7 bases, leaving 6 bases not matched to a gene. This CDR3 is 15 amino acids long. This CDR3 reads CASSFTGTGSEKLFF. CDR3 bases: TGCGCCAGCAGCTTTACCGGGACAGGGTCTGAAAAACTGTTTTTT.

The V gene is TRBV4-1, the J gene TRBJ2-2; 8 bases agree with TRBD1. Germline assignment: CDR1 MGHRA and CDR2 YSYEKL. CDR3 length: 16 amino acids. Germline trimming cut 1 base from V and 6 bases from J; bases unmatched to any gene: 7. CDR3 bases: TGCGCCAGCAGCCAAGTCGGACAGGGCATCCCCGGGGAGCTGTTTTTT. Translation gives CASSQVGQGIPGELFF.

This clone was seen a single time. J is TRBJ1-1 and V is TRBV9; TRBD1 matches 9 bases. Trimming at V came to 3 bases and at J to 3 bases, leaving 9 bases not matched to a gene. Germline V lookup: CDR1 SGDLS, CDR2 YYNGEE. The CDR3 covers 16 residues. The CDR3 nucleotides read TGTGCCAGCAGCGCTTCGGGACAGGGTACAGACACTGAAGCTTTCTTT. This sequence encodes CASSASGQGTDTEAFF.

The rearrangement uses TRBV10-2 and TRBJ2-7, with D possibly TRBD2 on 6 matching bases. V lost 5 bases and J lost 7, with 18 bases in between. The CDR3 is 14 residues long. Germline V gene data show CDR1 as WSHSY and CDR2 as SAAADI. The CDR3 DNA reads TGCGCCAGCAGTCGGGCGGGGCCGATCTCGGAGCAGTACTTC. Protein: CASSRAGPISEQYF.

The chain links TRBV18 to TRBJ2-3; possible D gene TRBD2, 5 bases. This CDR3 region has 14 residues. The germline V gene has CDR1 KGHSH and CDR2 LQKENI. V was pared by 2 bases and J by 9 bases, with 15 bases between. CDR3 in amino acids: CASSPSPYPGTQYF. CDR3 nucleotide sequence: TGTGCCAGCTCACCATCCCCCTACCCGGGAACGCAGTATTTT.

The chain links TRBV4-3 to TRBJ2-3, with 9 bases aligning to TRBD2. The CDR3 sequence is 18 residues long. Germline trimming cut 3 bases from V and 3 bases from J; bases unmatched to any gene: 13. Germline V lookup: CDR1 LGHNA, CDR2 YSLEER. The CDR3 sequence: CASSHPPGGSGSTDTQYF. The CDR3 nucleotides read TGCGCCAGCAGCCATCCTCCAGGGGGTAGCGGGAGTACAGATACGCAGTATTTT.

The CDR3 nucleotides read TGCGCCAGCAGCCAGACAGGGAACGTTGAAGCTTTCTTT. Its protein is CASSQTGNVEAFF. The chain combines TRBV4-1 with TRBJ1-1; 7 bases align to TRBD1. This CDR3 contains 13 residues. V shed 3 bases and J 7 bases; nucleotides not matched to a gene: 5. In germline, CDR1 is MGHRA, CDR2 YSYEKL.

This clone came up a few times. This sequence joins TRBV6-1 and TRBJ2-7, with 11 bases matching TRBD2. J was trimmed by 6 bases and V by 1 base; bases with no gene match: 8. The CDR3 runs 16 residues. The germline V gene encodes CDR1 MNHNS and CDR2 SASEGT. This CDR3 reads CASSEEIAGGPSEQYF. The CDR3, as DNA: TGTGCCAGCAGTGAAGAGATAGCGGGAGGGCCAAGCGAGCAGTACTTC.

This chain connects TRBV7-9 to TRBJ2-1; D perhaps matches TRBD1 (6 bases). Trimming removed 3 bases from V and 1 base from J, with 13 bases in between. The CDR3 has 16 amino acids. Germline values: CDR1 SEHNR, CDR2 FQNEAQ (reference sequence). The CDR3 sequence: CASSFVTGISYNEQFF. In DNA, the CDR3 is TGTGCCAGCAGCTTCGTGACAGGAATATCCTACAATGAGCAGTTCTTC. Complete variable domain (other parts from reference TRBV7-9 and TRBJ2-1): DTGVSQNPRHKITKRGQNVTFRCDPISEHNRLYWYRQTLGQGPEFLTYFQNEAQLEKSRLLSDRFSAERPKGSFSTLEIQRTEQGDSAMYLCASSFVTGISYNEQFFGPGTRLTVL.

J is TRBJ1-5 and V is TRBV19; TRBD1 matches at 7 bases. V lost 0 bases, J lost 1 base, and 0 bases stayed unmatched. The CDR3 extends over 15 amino acids. Germline CDR1 is LNHDA and CDR2 is SQIVND (reference sequence). In DNA, the CDR3 is TGTGCCAGTAGTATAGAGGACAGGAGCAATCAGCCCCAGCATTTT. The encoded protein is CASSIEDRSNQPQHF.

In its sample, this clone was seen once. V gene TRBV6-5 combines with J gene TRBJ2-3; TRBD2 agrees at 15 bases. There are 15 residues in the CDR3. With V trimmed by 6 bases and J by 4 bases, 2 bases remained unmatched. Germline V gene lookup returns CDR1 MNHEY and CDR2 SVGAGI. The CDR3 nucleotides read TGTGCCAGCAGGAGGACTAGCGGGGGGGCAGATACGCAGTATTTT. Translating it yields CASRRTSGGADTQYF.

The rearrangement uses TRBV9 and TRBJ2-5; 9 nucleotides align to TRBD1. Unmatched junction bases numbered 5, after V lost 0 bases and J lost 2 bases. This CDR3 has 16 residues. Germline V gene lookup returns CDR1 SGDLS and CDR2 YYNGEE. The CDR3 spells CASSVAVGQGQETQYF. The CDR3 DNA reads as TGTGCCAGCAGCGTAGCTGTCGGACAGGGGCAAGAGACCCAGTACTTC. The full variable domain, completed using reference TRBV9 and TRBJ2-5, is DSGVTQTPKHLITATGQRVTLRCSPRSGDLSVYWYQQSLDQGLQFLIQYYNGEERAKGNILERFSAQQFPDLHSELNLSSLELGDSALYFCASSVAVGQGQETQYFGPGTRLLVL.

The chain employs TRBV27 and TRBJ2-6; 9 bases are a match to TRBD2. The trim removed 0 bases at V and 8 bases at J, leaving 29 bases unmatched. The germline V gene has CDR1 MNHEY and CDR2 SMNVEV (reference sequence). This CDR3 has 24 amino acids. The CDR3 sequence is CASSLSRRRDSDGWVAGESNVLTF. The CDR3 region has the DNA TGTGCCAGCAGTTTATCTCGTAGGCGGGACAGCGATGGGTGGGTAGCGGGGGAGTCCAACGTCCTGACTTTC.

The chain couples TRBV2 to TRBJ2-5, with 7 bases that match TRBD2. Germline lookup yields CDR1 SNHLY and CDR2 FYNNEI. V was clipped by 4 bases and J by 5 bases; unmatched bases: 7. CDR3 length: 14 residues. CDR3 in amino acids: CASSGGSRWETQYF. CDR3 in DNA: TGTGCCAGCAGTGGCGGGAGCAGGTGGGAGACCCAGTACTTC.

The J gene is TRBJ1-5, the V gene TRBV19; 8 nucleotides agree with TRBD1. Trimming cost V 3 bases and J 6 bases; bases outside gene matches: 7. Germline CDR1 is LNHDA and CDR2 is SQIVND (reference sequence). The CDR3 spans 15 residues. The CDR3 sequence: CASSIGAGGGQPQHF. In DNA form, the CDR3 reads TGTGCCAGTAGTATTGGGGCAGGGGGCGGTCAGCCCCAGCATTTT.

V gene TRBV2 combines with J gene TRBJ2-2, with 7 bases lining up with TRBD1. This CDR3 has 14 residues. V shed 8 bases and J 2 bases; nucleotides not matched to a gene: 5. Looked up from germline, CDR1 is SNHLY and CDR2 is FYNNEI. The chain's CDR3 is CASRDSPNTGELFF. The CDR3 DNA sequence: TGTGCCAGCCGGGACAGCCCTAACACCGGGGAGCTGTTTTTT.

This clone has more than one count but fewer than ten. V usage is TRBV4-1 and J usage is TRBJ2-3; 7 nucleotides align to TRBD2. V was clipped by 2 bases and J by 9 bases; unmatched bases: 20. The germline V gene encodes CDR1 MGHRA and CDR2 YSYEKL. The CDR3 sequence is 18 residues long. This CDR3 reads CASSQLVWGGSFRHTQYF. CDR3 in DNA: TGCGCCAGCAGCCAATTGGTTTGGGGCGGGAGCTTTCGACACACGCAGTATTTT.

V gene TRBV19 combines with J gene TRBJ2-3; 10 bases fit TRBD1. After removal of 5 bases from V and 3 bases from J, the junction contained 8 bases not matched to a gene. The CDR3 totals 16 residues. CDR1 and CDR2 (germline): LNHDA, SQIVND (reference sequence). CDR3 nucleotides: TGTGCCAGTAGTTTTAGGCCGGGACAGGGGACAGATACGCAGTATTTT. Protein: CASSFRPGQGTDTQYF.

V gene TRBV10-3 combines with J gene TRBJ2-7, with 10 positions matching TRBD1. There are 15 residues in the CDR3. J was trimmed by 6 bases and V by 2 bases; bases with no gene match: 7. Germline loops: CDR1 ENHRY, CDR2 SYGVKD. The CDR3 DNA reads as TGTGCCATCAGTGAGATCGGGACAGGGGTCTCCGAGCAGTACTTC. Translation gives CAISEIGTGVSEQYF.

The chain recombines TRBV6-5 with TRBJ2-2; 10 positions agree with TRBD1. CDR1 is MNHEY and CDR2 is SVGAGI in the germline V gene. V shed 5 bases, J shed 5 bases, and the junction held 5 bases outside the gene matches. The CDR3 length is 15 residues. The CDR3 sequence is CASSPGTGVTGELFF. In nucleotides, the CDR3 is TGTGCCAGCAGTCCCGGGACAGGGGTGACCGGGGAGCTGTTTTTT.

The chain joins TRBV27 to TRBJ2-5; D is undetermined. The CDR3 runs 14 residues. V lost 5 bases and J 4 bases, leaving 14 bases between the germline ends. The germline V gene encodes CDR1 MNHEY and CDR2 SMNVEV (reference sequence). This CDR3 is CASSARMHTETQYF. CDR3 sequence (DNA): TGTGCCAGCAGTGCCAGAATGCATACAGAGACCCAGTACTTC.

The chain combines TRBV19 with TRBJ1-3, with D perhaps TRBD1 (6 bases). The CDR3 runs to 11 residues. Germline lookup yields CDR1 LNHDA and CDR2 SQIVND (reference sequence). As DNA, the CDR3 is TGTGGCACAGGGTCTGGAAACACCATATATTTT. Translation gives CGTGSGNTIYF.